This T cell receptor (beta chain) was captured in a study of cytomegalovirus exposure and HLA in healthy donors. Study information: An earlier analysis found roughly 110 million unique TCR beta sequences from around 180 million T cells. A data release that came early held approximately 85 million unique TCRs from HLA-typed donors.

60 Vbeta and 13 Jbeta primers were used in PCR. Sequencing used immunoSEQ multiplex PCR; TCRdb keeps in-frame clones, though not all of them. The sample records approximately 140,000 clones, roughly 79% being singletons. Study results and limitations: TRBV6-2, TRBV6-3 and some other V segments were excluded as indistinguishable. The study labeled roughly 160 TCR beta chains cytomegalovirus-associated.

A remark on this clone: Its antigen is currently unknown.

Trimming removed 7 bases at V and 5 bases at J, with 17 bases between. Germline V gene data show CDR1 as MNHNY and CDR2 as SVGAGI (reference sequence). The CDR3 loop spans 14 amino acids. The sequencing input was PBMCs. This chain uses TRBV6-6 with TRBJ2-5, with D possibly matching TRBD2 (6 bases). This sequence originates from a woman between 45 and 65 years old in good health and CMV-seronegative. The CDR3 is CASTSGSGVETQYF. DNA for the CDR3: TGTGCCAGCACCTCCGGGTCGGGGGTGGAGACCCAGTACTTC.